These 20 T cell receptor beta chains originate from one sample sequenced in a study of blood T cells in healthy people across ages. Next came a second PCR, run for roughly 7 to 12 cycles, which used a sample-barcoded 5' primer along with a J-beta primer mix. TCRdb re-called the 5' RACE reads with MiXCR, one entry per CDR3 protein. The sample holds about 800,000 distinct CDR3 sequences, roughly 25% seen once. These data were likewise used in another study, on T cells of mothers and their children.

The specimen sequenced was blood. These receptors came from a boy between 10 and 17 years old in good health.

Remarks on this clonotype: A junction boundary mismatches the germline segment, possibly from a read error. The CDR3 region has the DNA TGCGCCAGCAGCCCTGACGAGGGTTGGACAGCCCTCCAAGCGACCCAGTACTTC. Its protein is CASSPDEGWTALQATQYF. V is TRBV5-1 and J is TRBJ2-5; weak D call: TRBD1 (6 bases). CDR1 SGHRS and CDR2 YFSETQ come from the germline V gene. This CDR3 region has 18 residues. Filled out from reference TRBV5-1 and TRBJ2-5, the complete variable domain reads KAGVTQTPRYLIKTRGQQVTLSCSPISGHRSVSWYQQTPGQGLQFLFEYFSETQRNKGNFPGRFSGRQFSNSRSEMNVSTLELGDSALYLCASSPDEGWTALQATQYFGPGTRLLVL.

This clonotype turned up a few times. The rearrangement joins TRBV5-4 to TRBJ2-3; 11 nucleotides match TRBD2. The CDR3 spans 17 residues. Germline lookup yields CDR1 SGHNT and CDR2 YYREEE (reference sequence). The V gene end was trimmed by 0 bases and the J gene end by 2 bases; junction bases not matched to a gene: 5. CDR3 in amino acids: CASSLAKLAGDTDTQYF. The CDR3 DNA sequence: TGTGCCAGCAGCTTGGCCAAACTAGCGGGAGACACAGATACGCAGTATTTT.

The CDR3 is CVSALRTGNEKLFF. CDR3 bases: TGCGTCAGTGCCCTGAGAACCGGTAATGAAAAACTGTTTTTT. The genes are TRBV5-1 and TRBJ1-4; no definite D call. Per germline, CDR1 SGHRS and CDR2 YFSETQ. The length of the CDR3 is 14 residues.

This clonotype was observed a single time. The rearrangement joins TRBV28 to TRBJ2-1, with D possibly being TRBD1 (5 bases). The DNA end favors TRBJ2-5, so the J call may be wrong. The CDR3 spans 16 residues. CDR1 is MDHEN, CDR2 SYDVKM, per germline. CDR3 protein: CASSFSTTEISETQYF. The CDR3 coding sequence is TGTGCCAGCAGTTTTTCTACGACAGAGATTTCGGAGACCCAGTACTTC.

V usage is TRBV20-1 and J usage is TRBJ1-5; 9 bases match TRBD1. CDR1 is DFQATT, CDR2 SNEGSKA, per germline (reference sequence). V shed 5 bases and J 3 bases; nucleotides not matched to a gene: 5. CDR3 length: 14 amino acids. The CDR3 here is CSACRQGDNQPQHF. The DNA for the CDR3 is TGCAGTGCTTGCAGACAGGGGGACAATCAGCCCCAGCATTTT.

The rearrangement links TRBV7-6 to TRBJ2-3; D is ambiguous. Germline CDR1 and CDR2: SGHVS and FNYEAQ. CDR3 length: 17 residues. V lost 3 bases, J lost 0 bases, and 16 bases lay in between. This CDR3 reads CASSLLPPRLSTDTQYF. CDR3 DNA sequence: TGTGCCAGCAGCTTGCTACCACCTCGTCTCAGCACAGATACGCAGTATTTT.

This clonotype was counted between two and nine times. The chain has TRBV6-6 and TRBJ2-7; D is unclear. Looked up from germline, CDR1 is MNHNY and CDR2 is SVGAGI (reference sequence). CDR3 length: 12 residues. The V and J ends lost 8 bases and 3 bases respectively, with 11 bases between them. Written as DNA, the CDR3 is TGTGCCAGCCGCGACGGAGTCTACGAGCAGTACTTC. Amino acid sequence: CASRDGVYEQYF.

The sample holds a few counts of this clonotype. The genes are TRBV14 and TRBJ2-3, with a possible D match to TRBD2 (5 bases). The CDR3 is 16 amino acids. Germline CDR1 SGHDN, CDR2 FVKESK. With 0 bases removed from V and 1 base from J, the gap between germline ends came to 11 bases. The CDR3 is CASSQDLWGGTDTQYF. CDR3 in DNA: TGTGCCAGCAGCCAAGATCTCTGGGGAGGCACAGATACGCAGTATTTT. The complete variable domain, with remaining parts taken from reference TRBV14 and TRBJ2-3, reads EAGVTQFPSHSVIEKGQTVTLRCDPISGHDNLYWYRRVMGKEIKFLLHFVKESKQDESGMPNNRFLAERTGGTYSTLKVQPAELEDSGVYFCASSQDLWGGTDTQYFGPGTRLTVL.

The chain is built from TRBV18 and TRBJ2-1; 8 bases match TRBD2. The length of the CDR3 is 16 residues. Germline values: CDR1 KGHSH, CDR2 LQKENI. Unmatched junction bases numbered 11, after V lost 3 bases and J lost 7 bases. The CDR3 here is CASSPPGLVSGNEQFF. In nucleotides, the CDR3 is TGTGCCAGCTCACCGCCGGGACTAGTGAGTGGGAATGAGCAGTTCTTC.

V is TRBV6-2 or TRBV6-3 and J is TRBJ2-6, with D possibly being TRBD1 or TRBD2 (6 bases each). In germline, CDR1 is MNHEY, CDR2 SVGEGT. V shed 4 bases and J shed 0 bases, with 19 bases lying between them. There are 19 residues in the CDR3. The CDR3 sequence: CASSWRPGAVYSGANVLTF. The CDR3, as DNA: TGTGCCAGCAGTTGGCGTCCGGGGGCGGTATACTCTGGGGCCAACGTCCTGACTTTC.

This clonotype was counted between two and nine times. The chain recombines TRBV29-1 with TRBJ2-7; TRBD1 matches at 8 bases. V gave up 1 base and J gave up 2 bases; unmatched junction bases: 10. The CDR3 runs 16 residues. The germline V gene has CDR1 SQVTM and CDR2 ANQGSEA. The CDR3 region is CSVEVTGTGDTYEQYF. Written as DNA, the CDR3 is TGCAGCGTTGAAGTAACCGGGACAGGAGATACCTACGAGCAGTACTTC.

This clonotype was recorded a few times. V gene TRBV4-3 combines with J gene TRBJ1-1; D gene uncertain. In germline, CDR1 is LGHNA, CDR2 YSLEER. V was clipped by 0 bases and J by 1 base, with 9 bases between them. There are 15 residues in the CDR3. The CDR3 protein is CASSQDQAGNTEAFF. The DNA for the CDR3 is TGCGCCAGCAGCCAAGACCAAGCGGGGAACACTGAAGCTTTCTTT.

The chain combines TRBV7-4 with TRBJ2-7; D perhaps matches TRBD2 (5 bases). V lost 1 base and J lost 1, with 11 bases in between. Germline V CDR1 and CDR2: SGHVT, SQSDAQ. There are 15 residues in the CDR3. This CDR3 reads CASSLGLNESYEQYF. The DNA for the CDR3 is TGTGCCAGCAGCTTAGGACTAAACGAGTCCTACGAGCAGTACTTC.

The chain has TRBV6-4 and TRBJ2-1; maybe TRBD2 (6 bases). From germline, CDR1 is MRHNA and CDR2 SNTAGT. The CDR3 spans 14 residues. The V end was cut by 0 bases, the J end by 3 bases, with 6 bases between. DNA for the CDR3: TGTGCCAGCAGTGACTCTAGCGGCTACAATGAGCAGTTCTTC. Its protein is CASSDSSGYNEQFF.

There are a few counts of this clonotype. The gene calls are TRBV4-1 and TRBJ2-4, with 7 bases fitting TRBD2. The trim removed 0 bases at V and 10 bases at J, leaving 9 bases unmatched. Germline lookup yields CDR1 MGHRA and CDR2 YSYEKL. There are 15 residues in the CDR3. This CDR3 reads CASSQEAGRGVIQYF. As DNA, the CDR3 is TGCGCCAGCAGCCAAGAAGCGGGACGGGGAGTTATTCAGTACTTC.

The CDR3 region is CASSYRLAGAKNIQYF. The CDR3 bases are TGTGCCAGCAGTTACCGACTAGCGGGAGCCAAAAACATTCAGTACTTC. The rearrangement uses TRBV6-5 and TRBJ2-4, with TRBD2 matching 10 bases. V was clipped by 2 bases and J by 0 bases; unmatched bases: 1. Germline V gene sequence: CDR1 MNHEY, CDR2 SVGAGI. CDR3 length equals 16 residues.

This clonotype was seen a handful of times. V gene TRBV20-1 combines with J gene TRBJ2-1; D is possibly TRBD1 or TRBD2 (5 bases each). Trimming cost V 7 bases and J 3 bases, with 16 bases left between them. The CDR3 sequence is 14 residues long. The germline CDR1 and CDR2 sequences are DFQATT and SNEGSKA (reference sequence). The CDR3 region has the DNA TGCAGTGTACGGGGCAGCAAACTCTACAATGAGCAGTTCTTC. It is translated as CSVRGSKLYNEQFF.

The sample holds a few counts of this clonotype. The chain carries TRBV12-5 and TRBJ2-5; 7 positions match TRBD1. The J call may be in error: the DNA end matches TRBJ2-1 better. The CDR3 is 16 amino acids. CDR1 is LGHNT, CDR2 FRNRAP, per germline. The CDR3 DNA sequence: TGTGCTAGTGGTTTGGTTCAGTCCGGGACAGCCGATGAGCAGTTCTTC. Protein sequence: CASGLVQSGTADEQFF.

The chain carries TRBV7-8 and TRBJ2-7; no firm D call. Trimming took 5 bases from V and 1 from J, leaving 15 bases between them. The CDR3 runs to 15 residues. Per germline, CDR1 SGHVS and CDR2 FQNEAQ. CDR3 sequence reads: CASSNLGRPSYEQYF. The CDR3 DNA is TGTGCCAGCAGCAACCTCGGCCGACCTTCCTACGAGCAGTACTTC.

In this sample, this clonotype turned up a few times. This chain links TRBV12-3 or TRBV12-4 with TRBJ1-4, with TRBD1 as a possible D gene (5 bases). With 6 bases removed from V and 7 bases from J, the gap between germline ends came to 9 bases. The CDR3 sequence is 12 residues long. The CDR3: CASRGTVEKLFF. The DNA for the CDR3 is TGTGCCAGCAGGGGGACGGTTGAAAAACTGTTTTTT.